A selection of T cell receptor beta chains follows, all from one sample in a study of T cell responses to AZD1222 COVID-19 vaccine. Only in-frame clones appear in the TCRdb table, and some are missing; sequencing was by immunoSEQ multiplex PCR. The table lists 80,000 or so clones, 87% of them singletons, with roughly 1.6% in the top ten. The material was peripheral blood, obtained on day 0 of AZD1222 vaccination. The receptors stem from an adult in good health. CDR3s include the opening cysteine and the closing phenylalanine or tryptophan. A D gene is named only where the DNA matches it firmly. Some rows have no size entry. The others give once, few or many, or a class for an expanded clone.

D gene,V gene,J gene,clone size,CDR3 DNA,CDR3 protein
.,TRBV16,TRBJ2-7,few,TGTGCCAGCAGCCAAACTGGGACACCAGTCTACGAGCAGTACTTC,CASSQTGTPVYEQYF
TRBD1,TRBV7-3,TRBJ2-5,.,TGTGCCAGCAGCTTAACGGGCAGGGGGCGAACAGAGACCCAGTACTTC,CASSLTGRGRTETQYF
.,TRBV12-3/TRBV12-4,TRBJ1-2,.,TGTGCCAGCAGTTCTGTCGGGGTCTATGGCTACACCTTC,CASSSVGVYGYTF
TRBD1,TRBV7-9,TRBJ1-2,.,TGTGCCAGCAGCTTGAGAGGGGGCGGGCCCTATGGCTACACCTTC,CASSLRGGGPYGYTF
.,TRBV11-1,TRBJ1-1,.,TGTGCCAGCAGCTCCGCGGCCAGGAACACTGAAGCTTTCTTT,CASSSAARNTEAFF
TRBD1,TRBV5-1,TRBJ2-1,few,TGCGCCAGCAGCCCATTGGGTTCCAGGGGGAATGAGCAGTTCTTC,CASSPLGSRGNEQFF
.,TRBV7-3,TRBJ1-5,once,TGTGCCAGCAGCCCAGGGTCCGGGCAGCCCCAGCATTTT,CASSPGSGQPQHF
.,TRBV9,TRBJ2-3,few,TGTGCCAGCAGCGTGTGGGGGAGTGGCGATACGCAGTATTTT,CASSVWGSGDTQYF
TRBD1,TRBV2,TRBJ1-6,.,TGTGCCAGCAGACCCCAAAACAGGGGTATGAATTCACCCCTCCACTTT,CASRPQNRGMNSPLHF
.,TRBV4-3,TRBJ2-1,.,TGCGCCAGCAGCCAGGGTAGAGGCAATGAGCAGTTCTTC,CASSQGRGNEQFF
.,TRBV18,TRBJ1-4,.,TGTGCCAGCTCTCCTCGCCGGGTAGGGGCGCGGGCGTCTAATGAAAAACTGTTTTTT,CASSPRRVGARASNEKLFF
.,TRBV5-1,TRBJ1-1,.,TGCGCCAGCAGCTTGGCAGACAAAGAGGCTTTCTTT,CASSLADKEAFF
.,TRBV11-2,TRBJ2-5,.,TGTGCCAGCAGCCCCATAGTCCAAGAGACCCAGTACTTC,CASSPIVQETQYF
.,TRBV6-6,TRBJ1-2,.,TGTGCCAGCAGTTACCCGGGGGGGGATGGGTATGGCTACACCTTC,CASSYPGGDGYGYTF
.,TRBV7-2,TRBJ1-5,.,TGTGCCAGCAGCTTTGGATGGGGAAATAGCAATCAGCCCCAGCATTTT,CASSFGWGNSNQPQHF
.,TRBV3-1/TRBV3-2,TRBJ2-5,.,TGTGCCAGCAGCCAGGCTGGGCAAGAGACCCAGTACTTC,CASSQAGQETQYF
.,TRBV4-3,TRBJ1-2,once,TGCGCCAGCAGCCAAGAGGGAGGGGTCGGAGGCTACACCTTC,CASSQEGGVGGYTF
.,TRBV30,TRBJ1-1,.,TGTGCCTGGGATGGGGTTGGGGTGACTACAGCTTTCTTT,CAWDGVGVTTAFF
.,TRBV6-2/TRBV6-3,TRBJ2-1,.,TGTGCCAGCAGCCGACTACGCAATGAGCAGTTCTTC,CASSRLRNEQFF
.,TRBV6-5,TRBJ2-5,.,TGTGCCAGTTACCCTCTAGGGGATGGTAAGACCCAGTACTTC,CASYPLGDGKTQYF
.,TRBV6-1,TRBJ1-5,.,TGTGCCAGCAGTGAAAACAGGGAGGTGCGCAATCAGCCCCAGCATTTT,CASSENREVRNQPQHF
.,TRBV18,TRBJ1-1,.,TGTGCCAGCTCACCCTCGGGGGAGACTCAAGCTTTCTTT,CASSPSGETQAFF
TRBD1,TRBV5-5,TRBJ1-5,.,TGTGCCAGCAGCTTGTTCGCCAGGACAGGGAGCAATCAGCCCCAGCATTTT,CASSLFARTGSNQPQHF
TRBD2,TRBV11-2,TRBJ2-3,.,TGTGCCAGCAGCTTAGGGACTAGCGGGAGGTCGCAGTATTTT,CASSLGTSGRSQYF
.,TRBV9,TRBJ2-1,.,TGTGCCAGCAGCGTAGGGGTAGGACCCTCGTATGAGCAGTTCTTC,CASSVGVGPSYEQFF
TRBD1,TRBV19,TRBJ1-5,.,TGTGCCAGTAGTTCCTTTACAACCGGACAGGTTAACCAGCCCCAGCATTTT,CASSSFTTGQVNQPQHF
.,TRBV6-5,TRBJ1-1,.,TGTGCCAGCAGTTACTCGGGCCGCCAGCCTCCTTTCTTT,CASSYSGRQPPFF
.,TRBV4-1,TRBJ1-3,few,TGCGCCAGCAGCCAAGATCGGACAGCTTCTGGAAACACCATATATTTT,CASSQDRTASGNTIYF
TRBD2,TRBV4-3,TRBJ2-6,.,TGCGCCAGCAGCCAAAATGAGCGGGAGGGCATCTACGGGGCCAACGTCCTGACTTTC,CASSQNEREGIYGANVLTF
.,TRBV5-6,TRBJ1-1,.,TGTGCCAGCAGCTTGGTTCGGGCGTTGAACACTGAAGCTTTCTTT,CASSLVRALNTEAFF
.,TRBV9,TRBJ2-1,.,TGTGCCAGCAGCGTAGAACTAGCTGGGAAGCAGTTCTTC,CASSVELAGKQFF
.,TRBV5-8,TRBJ2-7,.,TGTGCCAGCAGCTTGTCGGAAGGATACGAGCAGTACTTC,CASSLSEGYEQYF
.,TRBV9,TRBJ2-3,.,TGTGCCAGCAGCCGCAGATCAGGGGGGGGAGATACGCAGTATTTT,CASSRRSGGGDTQYF
.,TRBV28,TRBJ1-2,.,TGTGCCAGCAGACGGAGTAACTATGGCTACACCTTC,CASRRSNYGYTF
.,TRBV5-1,TRBJ1-3,.,TGCGCCAGCAGCTTGATGCCTGGAAACACCATATATTTT,CASSLMPGNTIYF
.,TRBV4-2,TRBJ1-4,.,TGTGCCAGCAGCCAAGGACCTCCGACAGTTACTAATGAAAAACTGTTTTTT,CASSQGPPTVTNEKLFF
TRBD1,TRBV10-3,TRBJ2-2,.,TGTGCCATCAGAACGGACAGGGTAGTCACCGGGGAGCTGTTTTTT,CAIRTDRVVTGELFF